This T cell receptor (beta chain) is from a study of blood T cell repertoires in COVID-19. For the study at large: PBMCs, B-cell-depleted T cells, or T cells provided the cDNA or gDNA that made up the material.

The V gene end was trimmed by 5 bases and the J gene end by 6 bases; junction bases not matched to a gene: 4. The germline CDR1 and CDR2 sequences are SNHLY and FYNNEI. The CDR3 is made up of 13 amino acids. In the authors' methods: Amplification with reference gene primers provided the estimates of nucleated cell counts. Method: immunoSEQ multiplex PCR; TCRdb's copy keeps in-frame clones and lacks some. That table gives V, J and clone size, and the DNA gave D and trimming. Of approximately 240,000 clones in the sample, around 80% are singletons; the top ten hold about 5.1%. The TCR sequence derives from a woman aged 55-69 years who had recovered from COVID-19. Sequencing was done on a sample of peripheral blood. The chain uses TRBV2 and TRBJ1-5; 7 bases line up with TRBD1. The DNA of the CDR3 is TGTGCCAGCAGTTACGACAGGGTTCAGCCCCAGCATTTT. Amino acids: CASSYDRVQPQHF.